This T cell receptor (beta chain) was recovered during a study of T cells in Graves' hyperthyroidism and ophthalmopathy. The CDR3 loop spans 15 amino acids. CDR1 is GTSNPN and CDR2 is SVGIG in the germline V gene (reference sequence). The V segment lost 5 bases and the J segment 0 bases; nucleotides outside the gene matches: 5. Researchers amplified the TCR beta CDR3 regions from RNA transcripts. RT-PCR in the first round (using the HTBI primer set) targeted the TCR CDR3. From the multiplex PCR reads, TCRdb called clonotypes with MiXCR, one entry per CDR3 protein. This table holds about 740,000 distinct CDR3 sequences, 14% found once. The table lists this clonotype with a few counts. Any patient presenting with uncontrolled infection, other autoimmune disease, pregnancy or lactation was left out. Thyroid ultrasound and orbital computed tomography, with clinical symptoms and serum thyroxine and TRAb, informed diagnoses. The authors obtained PBMCs from about 9.5 ml of fresh peripheral blood.

The source of this sequence is a woman younger than 35 with Graves' hyperthyroidism. Sequencing input: blood. The gene calls are TRBV30 and TRBJ2-7, with TRBD2 identical over 12 bases. The chain's CDR3 is CAWAGLAGSSYEQYF. CDR3 nucleotide sequence: TGTGCCTGGGCAGGACTAGCGGGGAGCTCCTACGAGCAGTACTTC.